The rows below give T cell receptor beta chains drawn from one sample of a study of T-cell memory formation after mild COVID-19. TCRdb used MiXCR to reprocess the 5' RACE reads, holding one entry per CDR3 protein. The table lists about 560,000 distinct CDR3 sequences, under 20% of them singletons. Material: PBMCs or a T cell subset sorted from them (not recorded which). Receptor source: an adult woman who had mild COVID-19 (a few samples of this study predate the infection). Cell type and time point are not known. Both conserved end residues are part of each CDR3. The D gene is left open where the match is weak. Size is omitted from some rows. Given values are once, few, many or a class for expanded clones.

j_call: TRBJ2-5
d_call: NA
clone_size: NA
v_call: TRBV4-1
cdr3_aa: CASSQERIGRETQYF
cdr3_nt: TGCGCCAGCAGCCAAGAACGAATCGGTAGAGAGACCCAGTACTTC

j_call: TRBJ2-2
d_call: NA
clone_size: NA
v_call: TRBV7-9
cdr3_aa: CASSLSSVGFGTTGELFF
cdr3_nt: TGTGCCAGCAGCTTATCAAGTGTGGGTTTTGGCACCACCGGGGAGCTGTTTTTT

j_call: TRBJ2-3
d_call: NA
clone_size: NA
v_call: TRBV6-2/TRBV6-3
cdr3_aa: CASSYSEEPTDTQYF
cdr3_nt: TGTGCCAGCAGTTACTCGGAGGAGCCCACAGATACGCAGTATTTT

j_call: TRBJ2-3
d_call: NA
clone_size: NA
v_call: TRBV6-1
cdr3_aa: CASSERGLDSTDTQYF
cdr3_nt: TGTGCCAGCAGTGAAAGGGGACTCGACAGTACAGATACGCAGTATTTT

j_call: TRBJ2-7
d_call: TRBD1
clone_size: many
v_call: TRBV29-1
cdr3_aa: CSVEFGDSTYEQYF
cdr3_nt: TGCAGCGTTGAATTTGGGGACAGTACCTACGAGCAGTACTTC

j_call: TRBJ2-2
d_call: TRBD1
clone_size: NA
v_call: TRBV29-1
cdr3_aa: CSVEQGAGELFF
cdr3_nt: TGCAGCGTTGAACAGGGGGCCGGGGAGCTGTTTTTT

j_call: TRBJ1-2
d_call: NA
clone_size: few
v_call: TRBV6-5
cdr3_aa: CASSRTAYGYTF
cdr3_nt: TGTGCCAGCAGTCGGACAGCCTATGGCTACACCTTC

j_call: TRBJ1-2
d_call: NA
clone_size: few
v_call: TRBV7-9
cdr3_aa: CASSPTHYGYTF
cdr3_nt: TGTGCCAGCAGCCCGACGCACTATGGCTACACCTTC

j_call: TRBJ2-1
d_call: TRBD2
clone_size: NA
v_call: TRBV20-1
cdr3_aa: CSARDPLAGGREQFF
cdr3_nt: TGCAGTGCTAGAGATCCGCTAGCGGGAGGGCGTGAGCAGTTCTTC

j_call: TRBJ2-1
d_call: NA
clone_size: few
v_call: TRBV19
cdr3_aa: CASSIAGYNEQFF
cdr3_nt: TGTGCCAGTAGTATTGCGGGGTACAATGAGCAGTTCTTC

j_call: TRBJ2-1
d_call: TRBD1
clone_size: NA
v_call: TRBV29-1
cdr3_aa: CSLRAGGQGNEQFF
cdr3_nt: TGCAGCCTCCGAGCCGGCGGACAGGGGAATGAGCAGTTCTTC

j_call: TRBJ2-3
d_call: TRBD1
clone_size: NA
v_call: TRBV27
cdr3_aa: CASLGRWDSLTDTQYF
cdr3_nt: TGTGCCAGCCTAGGGCGGTGGGACAGTCTCACAGATACGCAGTATTTT

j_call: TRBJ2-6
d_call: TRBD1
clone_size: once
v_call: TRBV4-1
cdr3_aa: CASSQTILDRGRGGANVLTF
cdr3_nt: TGCGCCAGCAGCCAGACCATTCTGGACAGGGGACGTGGAGGGGCCAACGTCCTGACTTTC

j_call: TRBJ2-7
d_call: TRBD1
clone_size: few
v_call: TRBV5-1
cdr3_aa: CASSNTGASYEQYF
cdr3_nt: TGCGCCAGCAGCAACACAGGGGCCTCCTACGAGCAGTACTTC

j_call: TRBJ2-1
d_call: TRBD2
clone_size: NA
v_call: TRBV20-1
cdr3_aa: CSARTSGSPTYNEQFF
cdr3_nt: TGCAGTGCTAGGACTAGCGGGAGCCCAACCTACAATGAGCAGTTCTTC

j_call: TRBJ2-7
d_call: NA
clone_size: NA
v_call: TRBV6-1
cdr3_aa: CAMGDFRHYEQYF
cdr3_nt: TGTGCCATGGGGGACTTTCGCCATTACGAGCAGTACTTC

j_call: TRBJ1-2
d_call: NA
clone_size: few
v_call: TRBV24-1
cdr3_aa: CAIEDEKQGGGYTF
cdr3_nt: TGTGCCATCGAAGACGAGAAGCAGGGTGGTGGCTACACCTTC

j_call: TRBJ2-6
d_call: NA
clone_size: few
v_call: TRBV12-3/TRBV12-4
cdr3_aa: CASSNSFSGANVLTF
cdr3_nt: TGTGCCAGCAGTAACAGCTTCTCTGGGGCCAACGTCCTGACTTTC

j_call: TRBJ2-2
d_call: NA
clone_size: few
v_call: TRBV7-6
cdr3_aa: CASSLTTGPNTGELFF
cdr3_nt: TGTGCCAGCAGCTTAACTACAGGGCCGAACACCGGGGAGCTGTTTTTT

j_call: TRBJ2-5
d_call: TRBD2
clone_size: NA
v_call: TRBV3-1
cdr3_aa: CASSRRTSGVQETQYF
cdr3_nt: TGTGCCAGCAGCCGTCGGACTAGCGGGGTCCAAGAGACCCAGTACTTC

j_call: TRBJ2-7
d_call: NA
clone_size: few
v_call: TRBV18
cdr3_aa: CASSKDSPEQYF
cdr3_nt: TGTGCCAGCTCAAAAGACAGCCCCGAGCAGTACTTC

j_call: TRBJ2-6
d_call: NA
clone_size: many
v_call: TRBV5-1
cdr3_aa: CASSLEVRAGANVLTF
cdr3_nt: TGCGCCAGCAGCTTGGAGGTCAGGGCTGGGGCCAACGTCCTGACTTTC

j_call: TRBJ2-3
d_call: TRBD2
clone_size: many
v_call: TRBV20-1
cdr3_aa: CSARVLAGIRERDTQYF
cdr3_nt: TGCAGTGCTAGAGTACTAGCGGGAATCAGGGAAAGGGATACGCAGTATTTT

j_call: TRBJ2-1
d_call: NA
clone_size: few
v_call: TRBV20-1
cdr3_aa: CSAQQPGVTNEQFF
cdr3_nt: TGCAGTGCCCAACAACCGGGGGTAACTAATGAGCAGTTCTTC

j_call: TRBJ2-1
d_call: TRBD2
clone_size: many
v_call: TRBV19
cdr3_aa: CASSPRGGRNEQFF
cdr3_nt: TGTGCCAGTAGTCCCCGGGGGGGCCGAAATGAGCAGTTCTTC

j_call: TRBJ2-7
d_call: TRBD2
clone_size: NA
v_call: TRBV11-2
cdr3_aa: CASSLGPLAGRSYEQYF
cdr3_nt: TGTGCCAGCAGCTTAGGGCCTCTAGCGGGGCGGTCCTACGAGCAGTACTTC

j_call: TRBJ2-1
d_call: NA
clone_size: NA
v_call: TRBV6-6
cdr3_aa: CASSFQGQGQGEQFF
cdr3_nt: TGTGCCAGCAGTTTCCAGGGGCAGGGGCAAGGTGAGCAGTTCTTC

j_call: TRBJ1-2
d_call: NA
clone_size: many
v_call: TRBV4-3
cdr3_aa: CASSQVPPSANYGYTF
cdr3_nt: TGCGCCAGCAGCCAAGTTCCGCCATCAGCTAACTATGGCTACACCTTC

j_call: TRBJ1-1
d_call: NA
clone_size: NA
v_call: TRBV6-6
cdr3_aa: CASRAFLNSEAFF
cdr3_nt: TGTGCCAGCAGAGCCTTTCTTAACAGTGAAGCTTTCTTT

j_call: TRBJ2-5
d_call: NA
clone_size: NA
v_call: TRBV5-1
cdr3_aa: CASSSFREEETQYF
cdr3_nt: TGCGCCAGCAGCTCGTTCAGGGAGGAGGAGACCCAGTACTTC

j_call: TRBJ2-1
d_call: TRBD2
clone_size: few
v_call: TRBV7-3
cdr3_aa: CASSLRRGSNEQFF
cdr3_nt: TGTGCCAGCAGCTTAAGGCGGGGGAGCAATGAGCAGTTCTTC

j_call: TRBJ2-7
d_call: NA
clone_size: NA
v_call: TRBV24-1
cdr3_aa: CATSGTRASEQYF
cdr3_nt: TGTGCCACCAGTGGAACTCGGGCTAGCGAGCAGTACTTC

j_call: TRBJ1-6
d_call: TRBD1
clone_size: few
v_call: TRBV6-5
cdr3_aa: CATSRSRGGSANSPLHF
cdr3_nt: TGTGCCACCAGCAGGTCACGAGGGGGCTCCGCTAATTCACCCCTCCACTTT